One and the same sample provided the 30 T cell receptor beta chains below, sequenced in a study of patients and donors after allogeneic stem cell transplantation. Each CDR3 protein gets one entry after TCRdb re-called the RT-PCR reads with MiXCR. The top ten clones hold around 6% of a sample with some 960,000 distinct CDR3 sequences, approximately 18% of them seen once. Sequenced input: blood, either unsorted or a sorted T cell fraction (not recorded which). The receptors were gathered from a human donor who was either an allogeneic HSCT recipient or a stem cell or donor lymphocyte infusion donor (not recorded which). It is not recorded whose cells these are; they may come from a transplant donor.

The chain uses TRBV5-1 and TRBJ2-3; 11 bases align to TRBD2. The CDR3 covers 20 residues. The germline V gene encodes CDR1 SGHRS and CDR2 YFSETQ. J gave up 5 bases and V 4 bases, and 21 bases lay outside the gene matches. The CDR3 region has the DNA TGCGCCAGCAGCGACCTGCCGGGACTAGCGGTTGGAGCATTGGGAGATACGCAGTATTTT. It yields the protein CASSDLPGLAVGALGDTQYF.

For the CDR3, the DNA is TGTGCCAGCAGGGACCGGGACAGGGCCCCCCACGAGCAGTACTTC. The encoded protein is CASRDRDRAPHEQYF. The chain links TRBV2 to TRBJ2-7; 9 nucleotides match TRBD1. Germline CDR1 reads SNHLY; CDR2 reads FYNNEI. CDR3 length: 15 amino acids. V shed 6 bases and J 5 bases; nucleotides not matched to a gene: 11.

J is TRBJ1-1 and V is TRBV21-1; the D call in the table, TRBD1, was not verified against the DNA. TRBV21-1 is an annotated pseudogene. The CDR3 is 15 amino acids. Here the CDR3 DNA reads TGTGCCAGCAGCAAAGTGGCAGGGGGGCGTAGTGAAGCTTTCTTT. Protein sequence: CASSKVAGGRSEAFF.

This clonotype was seen at least ten times. The chain combines TRBV5-1 with TRBJ2-2; D remains ambiguous. V gave up 4 bases and J gave up 7 bases, with 8 bases separating them. CDR3 length: 12 residues. Germline V lookup: CDR1 SGHRS, CDR2 YFSETQ. DNA for the CDR3: TGCGCCAGCAGCCCTGGGGTCGGGGAGCTGTTTTTT. This encodes CASSPGVGELFF.

V and J are TRBV12-3 or TRBV12-4 and TRBJ2-7; 8 bases line up with TRBD1. V shed 6 bases, J shed 2 bases, and the junction held 9 bases outside the gene matches. This CDR3 is built from 15 residues. The CDR3 coding sequence is TGTGCCAGCAGAAGAGCCGGGACAGGACCCTACGAGCAGTACTTC. Its translation is CASRRAGTGPYEQYF.

This clonotype was counted at least ten times. This rearrangement joins TRBV6-4 to TRBJ2-1; 8 nucleotides match TRBD2. In germline, CDR1 is MRHNA, CDR2 SNTAGT. This CDR3 region has 15 residues. J gave up 2 bases and V 6 bases, and 6 bases lay outside the gene matches. As DNA, the CDR3 is TGTGCCAGCAGGACCGGGACTAGGACCTACAATGAGCAGTTCTTC. This codes for CASRTGTRTYNEQFF.

The sample holds a few counts of this clonotype. The J gene is TRBJ2-2, the V gene TRBV27; no reliable D call. Germline values: CDR1 MNHEY, CDR2 SMNVEV (reference sequence). The CDR3 totals 15 residues. V lost 5 bases and J 5 bases, leaving 15 bases between the germline ends. DNA of the CDR3: TGTGCCAGCAGTCCCGTCCCTAGGGTGACCGGGGAGCTGTTTTTT. This codes for CASSPVPRVTGELFF.

In DNA form, the CDR3 reads TGTGCCAGCAACGTGGACAGGGGGGGCGCTAACTATGGCTACACCTTC. Residues: CASNVDRGGANYGYTF. V and J are TRBV2 and TRBJ1-2, with 10 bases lining up with TRBD1. V gave up 7 bases and J gave up 0 bases; unmatched junction bases: 8. From germline, CDR1 is SNHLY and CDR2 FYNNEI. This CDR3 has 16 residues.

Only a few counts were recorded for this clonotype. The V call is TRBV9, the J call TRBJ2-1; 9 positions match TRBD2. After removal of 0 bases from V and 7 bases from J, the junction contained 8 bases not matched to a gene. CDR1 SGDLS and CDR2 YYNGEE come from the germline V gene. The length of the CDR3 is 16 residues. The DNA for the CDR3 is TGTGCCAGCAGCGTAGAGGTAGCGGGAGTTAAGAATGAGCAGTTCTTC. It codes for CASSVEVAGVKNEQFF.

The J gene is TRBJ2-2, the V gene TRBV12-3 or TRBV12-4, with a possible D match to TRBD2 (6 bases). The CDR3 has 14 residues. Trimming removed 3 bases from V and 6 bases from J, with 11 bases in between. CDR3 in DNA: TGTGCCAGCAGTTTCTGGGCGGGATCCGGGGAGCTGTTTTTT. Protein sequence: CASSFWAGSGELFF.

This clonotype came up a few times. The rearrangement links TRBV20-1 to TRBJ2-5; TRBD1 matches 7 bases. This CDR3 comprises 13 residues. With 5 bases clipped from V and 5 bases from J, the junction kept 8 bases outside the gene matches. The germline gives CDR1 DFQATT, CDR2 SNEGSKA (reference sequence). This chain's CDR3 is CSAGTGVRETQYF. CDR3 DNA sequence: TGCAGTGCTGGTACAGGGGTCAGGGAGACCCAGTACTTC.

This clonotype has only a few counts. This chain joins TRBV6-2 or TRBV6-3 and TRBJ2-7; 7 bases agree with TRBD2. The J segment lost 4 bases and the V segment lost 7 bases, leaving 13 bases of the junction unmatched. Germline values: CDR1 MNHEY, CDR2 SVGEGT. The CDR3 has 15 residues. CDR3 DNA: TGTGCCAGCATGGTCGCGTCCCCGGGGGGTTACGAGCAGTACTTC. It encodes CASMVASPGGYEQYF.

This clonotype was counted between two and nine times. The chain couples TRBV29-1 to TRBJ2-1; a possible D gene is TRBD2 (5 bases). Germline V gene lookup returns CDR1 SQVTM and CDR2 ANQGSEA. The CDR3 spans 14 residues. Trimming left V 7 bases short and J 0 bases short, with 13 bases between. The CDR3 reads CSARTGSSYNEQFF. In DNA form, the CDR3 reads TGCAGCGCCCGAACGGGGAGCTCCTACAATGAGCAGTTCTTC.

The J gene is TRBJ2-3, the V gene TRBV15, with TRBD1 identical over 8 bases. Germline trimming cut 3 bases from V and 1 base from J; bases unmatched to any gene: 3. The CDR3 runs to 15 residues. CDR1 and CDR2 from the germline V gene are LNHNV and YYDKDF (reference sequence). CDR3 region: CATSSRDRRTDTQYF. The CDR3 DNA sequence: TGTGCCACCAGCAGTAGGGACAGGCGCACAGATACGCAGTATTTT.

This clonotype has just a few counts. The V gene is TRBV7-2, the J gene TRBJ2-5, with D hard to call. The germline V and J ends were trimmed by 1 base and 2 bases, with 14 bases remaining between them. CDR1 and CDR2 from the germline V gene are SGHTA and FQGNSA. CDR3 length: 16 residues. The CDR3 reads CASSLDRVRPQETQYF. The CDR3 nucleotides read TGTGCCAGCAGCTTAGATCGGGTCAGACCTCAAGAGACCCAGTACTTC.

V and J are TRBV6-2 or TRBV6-3 and TRBJ2-3; D remains unclear. V was cut by 7 bases and J by 6 bases, with 14 bases left in between. This CDR3 has 13 amino acids. CDR1 MNHEY and CDR2 SVGEGT come from the germline V gene. The CDR3, as DNA: TGTGCCAGCAACGAGGATGGCTACGATACGCAGTATTTT. Translated: CASNEDGYDTQYF.

The chain uses TRBV2 and TRBJ2-1; 7 bases fit TRBD2. The CDR3 consists of 14 residues. V dropped 3 bases and J dropped 5; count of bases not matched to a gene: 4. Germline lookup yields CDR1 SNHLY and CDR2 FYNNEI. CDR3 region: CASSERGTHNEQFF. The DNA of the CDR3 is TGTGCCAGCAGTGAGCGGGGGACGCACAATGAGCAGTTCTTC. Filled out from reference TRBV2 and TRBJ2-1, the complete variable domain reads EPEVTQTPSHQVTQMGQEVILRCVPISNHLYFYWYRQILGQKVEFLVSFYNNEISEKSEIFDDQFSVERPDGSNFTLKIRSTKLEDSAMYFCASSERGTHNEQFFGPGTRLTVL.

The chain is built from TRBV7-2 and TRBJ1-3; 12 bases are shared with TRBD1. This CDR3 comprises 15 residues. V lost 5 bases, J lost 8 bases, and 7 bases stayed unmatched. Germline lookup yields CDR1 SGHTA and CDR2 FQGNSA. The CDR3 protein is CASSPPGQGAYTIYF. DNA of the CDR3: TGTGCCAGCAGCCCACCGGGACAGGGGGCCTACACCATATATTTT.

This clonotype was observed a handful of times. The chain has TRBV27 and TRBJ2-1, with 10 bases that match TRBD2. The V segment lost 0 bases and the J segment 8 bases; nucleotides outside the gene matches: 7. The germline gives CDR1 MNHEY, CDR2 SMNVEV (reference sequence). CDR3 length equals 16 residues. Written as DNA, the CDR3 is TGTGCCAGCAGTTTATCGGTGGTTAGCGGGAGGCATGAGCAGTTCTTC. This sequence encodes CASSLSVVSGRHEQFF.

The sample holds a few counts of this clonotype. The chain employs TRBV30 and TRBJ1-5; D possibly corresponds to TRBD1 (6 bases). Germline V gene sequence: CDR1 GTSNPN, CDR2 SVGIG (reference sequence). Trimming stripped 1 base from V and 7 bases from J, with 11 bases between. The CDR3 runs 13 residues. This chain's CDR3 is CAWSEQGHQPQHF. The CDR3 DNA reads as TGTGCCTGGAGTGAGCAGGGACACCAGCCCCAGCATTTT.

As DNA, the CDR3 is TGCAGTGCCGGGACTAGCAGAGCCTACGAGCAGTACTTC. The encoded protein is CSAGTSRAYEQYF. The chain combines TRBV20-1 with TRBJ2-7, with 9 bases identical to TRBD2. CDR1 is DFQATT and CDR2 is SNEGSKA in the germline V gene (reference sequence). Trimming removed 6 bases from V and 2 bases from J; junction bases left unmatched: 5. This CDR3 has 13 amino acids.

This clonotype has a handful of counts. The chain recombines TRBV27 with TRBJ2-1; D may be TRBD2 (6 bases). Germline CDR1 MNHEY, CDR2 SMNVEV (reference sequence). The CDR3 runs 13 residues. The germline V and J ends were trimmed by 6 bases and 7 bases, with 13 bases remaining between them. The CDR3 coding sequence is TGTGCCAGCAGACATAGCGGAATTAATGAGCAGTTCTTC. Residues: CASRHSGINEQFF.

The chain uses TRBV29-1 and TRBJ2-7; TRBD1 agrees at 7 bases. CDR1 is SQVTM, CDR2 ANQGSEA, per germline. V lost 3 bases to trimming and J lost 4 bases; unmatched junction nucleotides: 9. The CDR3 loop spans 14 amino acids. CDR3 loop: CSVDAGGSFYEQYF. The CDR3 bases are TGCAGCGTTGACGCAGGGGGTAGTTTTTACGAGCAGTACTTC.

The chain carries TRBV11-2 and TRBJ1-1; TRBD1 might be the D (5 bases). The V end lost 5 bases, the J end lost 7 bases, and 11 bases lay between the germline ends. The CDR3 is made up of 12 amino acids. The germline CDR1 and CDR2 sequences are SGHAT and FQNNGV. The CDR3 DNA is TGTGCCAGCAGCCGGTCGGGGCTTGAAGCTTTCTTT. Translated: CASSRSGLEAFF.

This clonotype showed up just a few times. The J gene is TRBJ2-1, the V gene TRBV15; TRBD1 aligns across 9 bases. J gave up 4 bases and V 5 bases, and 12 bases lay outside the gene matches. CDR3 length: 17 residues. Germline values: CDR1 LNHNV, CDR2 YYDKDF (reference sequence). The CDR3 loop is CATSPDRRTGAYNEQFF. The DNA of the CDR3 is TGTGCCACCAGCCCTGACCGGAGGACAGGGGCTTACAATGAGCAGTTCTTC.

The chain is built from TRBV3-1 and TRBJ2-1, with 12 nucleotides matching TRBD2. The CDR3 extends over 17 amino acids. V lost 7 bases, J lost 0 bases, and 7 bases stayed unmatched. Germline V gene data show CDR1 as LGHDT and CDR2 as YNNKEL (reference sequence). CDR3 protein: CASTGLAGTSSYNEQFF. CDR3 coding DNA: TGTGCCAGCACAGGACTAGCGGGGACAAGCTCCTACAATGAGCAGTTCTTC.

V is TRBV7-2 and J is TRBJ2-1; 9 bases map to TRBD2. The CDR3 covers 13 residues. J was trimmed by 13 bases and V by 2 bases; bases with no gene match: 6. The V gene's germline CDR1 is SGHTA and CDR2 FQGNSA. In nucleotides, the CDR3 is TGTGCCAGCAGCTTACGCGGGGGGGCTTCCCAGTTCTTC. Its protein product is CASSLRGGASQFF.

This rearrangement joins TRBV6-5 to TRBJ1-1; D unclear. Germline values: CDR1 MNHEY, CDR2 SVGAGI. V was cut by 0 bases and J by 0 bases, with 11 bases left in between. The CDR3 runs to 16 residues. As DNA, the CDR3 is TGTGCCAGCAGTTACTCGAAATTTGGGGTGAACACTGAAGCTTTCTTT. As protein: CASSYSKFGVNTEAFF.

The V and J genes are TRBV6-1 and TRBJ1-5; tentative D call: TRBD1 (6 bases). Trimming took off 6 bases at V and 0 bases at J, with 18 bases between the two ends. Germline CDR1 and CDR2: MNHNS and SASEGT. The CDR3 is 17 residues long. In DNA form, the CDR3 reads TGTGCCAGCAGACACAGGGTAACATCCTATAGCAATCAGCCCCAGCATTTT. This translates into CASRHRVTSYSNQPQHF.

The chain links TRBV20-1 to TRBJ1-2; D is unclear. CDR3 length: 11 amino acids. Germline V gene sequence: CDR1 DFQATT, CDR2 SNEGSKA (reference sequence). V gave up 5 bases and J gave up 3 bases, with 7 bases separating them. Here the CDR3 reads CSAVQDYGYTF. The CDR3 region has the DNA TGCAGTGCTGTCCAGGACTATGGCTACACCTTC.